This T cell receptor beta chain was profiled in a study of cytomegalovirus exposure and HLA in healthy donors. 60 Vbeta and 13 Jbeta primers were used in PCR. Method: immunoSEQ multiplex PCR; TCRdb's copy keeps in-frame clones and lacks some. Of 65,000 to 100,000 clones detected, roughly three quarters appear once; the ten largest clones hold about 3.1%. The CDR3 length is 12 residues. The junction had 5 bases not matched to a gene; V was cut back by 3 bases and J by 6 bases. Germline V gene data show CDR1 as GTSNPN and CDR2 as SVGIG (reference sequence). Material: PBMCs. The receptor's source is a man in his forties or fifties in good health and CMV-seronegative. The chain has TRBV30 and TRBJ2-7; 7 nucleotides match TRBD2. CDR3: CAWRGLTGEQYF. CDR3 in DNA: TGTGCCTGGAGGGGACTAACGGGCGAGCAGTACTTC. Together with reference TRBV30 and TRBJ2-7, the CDR3 gives the full variable domain: SQTIHQWPATLVQPVGSPLSLECTVEGTSNPNLYWYRQAAGRGLQLLFYSVGIGQISSEVPQNLSASRPQDRQFILSSKKLLLSDSGFYLCAWRGLTGEQYFGPGTRLTVT.